This T cell receptor beta chain comes out of a study of T cell responses to AZD1222 COVID-19 vaccine (dated by TCRdb to the early 2020s). Describing the broader study: TCR sequencing covered fewer than 250 trial participants: 207 given two doses of AZD1222 and about 26 given two doses of MenACWY control vaccine. Enrollment into the trials was organized by age into subgroups of 18-55, 56-69 and 70-plus years, and those subgroups contained roughly 150, 30 and 60 TCR-sequenced participants, respectively. Findings and caveats that apply to the study as a whole: No day 14 peak-response samples were available, so repertoires were characterized only after the peak T cell response. Conclusions about previously exposed vaccinees are limited, since just five or six AZD1222 recipients were seropositive for SARS-CoV-2 at baseline. CD4 TCRs associated with the vaccine covered the entire spike protein, and the dominant responses were in regions 160-218 and 743-854. Participants were mostly white British, with more females than males. The authors suggested clonal diversity may have been underestimated. The 56-69-year group was small, and its depth increase did not reach significance, likely because of low power. After two AZD1222 doses, spike-specific TCR breadth and depth were significantly higher than at day 0 and than in MenACWY recipients. Nearly half of unique spike-specific TCRs reportedly recognized epitopes outside regions mutated in the B.1.351 and B.1.1.7 variants.

The CDR3 runs 17 amino acids, cysteine and phenylalanine included. Just CDR3 DNA is preserved here, 51 bases in frame from base 1. V is pruned by 3 bases and J by 9 bases, leaving 10 bases of the junction without a gene match. The germline V gene (reference sequence) sets CDR1 to MNHEY and CDR2 to SMNVEV. The time point label for this specimen denotes: about 28 days (+/-7) after the second vaccine dose. AZD1222 recipients whose second dose came at about 4 weeks and those whose second dose came at about 12 weeks were combined into one group, since spike-specific TCR depth and breadth did not differ between the two schedules. Vaccinee samples came from UK trials COV001 and COV002, including a single-blind randomized controlled phase 2/3 trial of AZD1222 (ChAdOx1 nCoV-19) in healthy adults. For TCRbeta chain sequencing, PBMC samples were collected from trial participants at day 0 and at day 28 after the second dose.

The CDR3 regions of human TCRbeta chains were analyzed by immunosequencing. On the authors' methods: TCRs in the repertoires were compared against a reference library of SARS-CoV-2-specific TCRs that had been generated with the MIRA antigen-specificity platform. Breadth was defined as the fraction of unique TCRs that were SARS-CoV-2-associated, and depth was defined as the fraction of total T cells that were SARS-CoV-2-associated. Using the MIRA data, each spike-specific TCR was assigned both to the spike region to which the TCR was reactive and to a CD4 or CD8 class. Log10-transformed breadth and depth values were compared by one-way ANOVA with Sidak's multiple comparisons tests. The clones in this table, taken by TCRdb from immuneACCESS, are in-frame only. Not every clone is retained; where verified, under half of the shortfall comes from an unresolved V gene, and the cause of the rest is unknown. V, J and clone size reflect that table, while D and trimming were determined from the DNA. This sample has about 100,000 clones in its table, and approximately 89% of those were observed once. Clones ranked in the top ten supply 6.5% to 8.5% of the sample.

A note on this clone: It lacks a known antigen. The sample holds no much larger clone one base away, and base qualities are not on file.

Sequences were derived from peripheral blood, sampled 28 days after the second AZD1222 dose. Recombination joined TRBV27 with TRBJ2-1; the junction holds 14 bases that match TRBD2. The origin of this receptor is an adult who received the AZD1222 COVID-19 vaccine. The CDR3 has the sequence CASSFPPGGLAGVEQFF. In nucleotides, the sequence is TGTGCCAGCAGTTTCCCCCCCGGGGGACTAGCGGGAGTTGAGCAGTTCTTC.